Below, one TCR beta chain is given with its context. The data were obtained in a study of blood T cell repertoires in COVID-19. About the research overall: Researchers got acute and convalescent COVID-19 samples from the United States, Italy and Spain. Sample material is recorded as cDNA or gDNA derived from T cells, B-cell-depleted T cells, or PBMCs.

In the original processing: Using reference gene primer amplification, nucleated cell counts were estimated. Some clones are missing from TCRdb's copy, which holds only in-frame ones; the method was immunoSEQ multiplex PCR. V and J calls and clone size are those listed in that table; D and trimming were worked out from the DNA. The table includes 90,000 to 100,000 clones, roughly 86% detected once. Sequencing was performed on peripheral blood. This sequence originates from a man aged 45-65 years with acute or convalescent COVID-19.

The CDR3: CSVAVATEAFF. CDR3 coding DNA: TGCAGCGTTGCAGTGGCCACTGAAGCTTTCTTT. The chain joins TRBV29-1 to TRBJ1-1; D uncertain. Trimming removed 4 bases at V and 4 bases at J, with 7 bases between. Germline loops: CDR1 SQVTM, CDR2 ANQGSEA. There are 11 residues in the CDR3. Variable domain in full (rest from reference TRBV29-1 and TRBJ1-1): SAVISQKPSRDICQRGTSLTIQCQVDSQVTMMFWYRQQPGQSLTLIATANQGSEATYESGFVIDKFPISRPNLTFSTLTVSNMSPEDSSIYLCSVAVATEAFFGQGTRLTVV.